This T cell receptor (beta chain) appears in the sequencing data of a study of TIL therapy for anti-PD-1-resistant metastatic lung cancer (dated by TCRdb to the early 2020s). Regarding the study in general: Tumors were harvested before any PD-1/PD-L1 blockade; patients then received nivolumab, and those progressing received lymphodepletion, expanded TIL infusion and IL-2. Enrolled patients had a median age of around 56 years (range 38-75) and a median tumor PD-L1 proportion score of 6% to 6.5%. The cohort was composed predominantly of lung adenocarcinoma, with four EGFR-mutant and two ALK-rearranged tumors included, and half of patients were identified as current or former smokers. A median non-synonymous tumor mutation burden of about 1.6 mutations per megabase was determined across the cohort by whole-exome sequencing. Tumor and peripheral blood T cell receptor beta sequencing was used to track clonotypes across tumor, expanded TIL product and serial blood samples. What the work shows at the level of the full study, not this receptor alone: The baseline peripheral repertoire was partially replaced by infused TIL clonotypes, which then decayed over months, and no apparent association between persistence and response was found. The cohort was highly selected, including more treatment-naive, never-smoker and oncogene-addicted patients than is typical, which limits generalizability. The study protocol defined all tumor marker inferences as exploratory.

Taken with the paper, the label for time point translates to: pre-treatment sample, taken before nivolumab and TIL therapy. A phase I trial run at two centers enrolled adults with stage 4 NSCLC between 2017 and January 2020. The samples were obtained from a phase I trial that was single-arm and open-label and tested tumor-infiltrating lymphocyte therapy combined with nivolumab in advanced non-small cell lung cancer. Blood mononuclear cells from EDTA tubes were separated on a Ficoll gradient and snap-frozen as pellets, and DNA was extracted from the cells using a Qiagen mini-prep kit. As regards this clone: No cognate antigen has been identified for it. Per-base qualities were not stored, and no clone one base away is much larger.

The immunoSEQ v3 hsTCRB kit was used to amplify TCR beta CDR3 regions from genomic DNA through bias-controlled multiplex PCR. An Illumina NextSeq 500 was used to sequence the TCR libraries, reaching 1.5 million to 2.5 million read pairs at survey level or roughly 4.5-6.5 million at deep level. The original methods were these. V, D and J genes were assigned, non-productive sequences were removed, and clonality was reported by immunoSEQ Analyzer software. Repertoires of infused TIL and blood were compared using productive Simpson clonality and the Morisita overlap index of productive TRB rearrangements. The absolute count of a clonotype in blood was estimated by multiplying the lymphocyte count by the CD3+ fraction and by the productive frequency of the clone. TCRdb mirrors the immuneACCESS table, restricted to in-frame sequences. Some clones are absent from its copies; in checked studies, under half trace to an unresolved V gene, and the reason for the others is unknown. The DNA was the basis for D and trimming; V, J and clone size are from that table. A total of 20,000 to 25,000 clones appear in this sample, over 70% of them only once. The ten top clones hold under 2.5% of the sample.

CDR1 and CDR2 were assigned from the germline V gene as SGHAT and FQNNGV. The CDR3 holds 16 amino acids from the cysteine to the phenylalanine. CDR3 DNA only is kept here, 48 bases in frame from base 1. The V and J ends are trimmed by 7 bases and 5 bases, leaving 21 bases between them. This clonotype was sampled from a person aged 25-85 years with non-small cell lung cancer. The V and J segments used are TRBV11-2 and TRBJ2-1; no confident D gene assignment can be made. The sequenced sample was blood, obtained at baseline. DNA sequence: TGTGCCAGCATACCAGGTGCGGTCTACGCCGACAATGAGCAGTTCTTC. This sequence encodes CASIPGAVYADNEQFF.